This TCR beta chain was captured in a study of blood T cells in healthy people across ages. The authors ran a second PCR of about 6 to 11 cycles using a sample-barcoded 5' primer and a J-beta primer mix. Each cDNA was tagged by a template-switch adaptor containing 12 random nucleotides. TCRdb reprocessed the 5' RACE reads via MiXCR and lists one record per CDR3 protein. The repertoire includes roughly 410,000 distinct CDR3 sequences, over 45% of them detected once, and 50% to 65% sits in the top ten. The CDR3 sequence is 14 residues long. The germline gives CDR1 MDHEN, CDR2 SYDVKM. J is TRBJ2-5 and V is TRBV28, with 9 positions matching TRBD1. The J call is in doubt because the DNA end fits TRBJ2-7 better. This TCR was sampled from a man in his 60s in good health. The specimen was blood. Here the CDR3 reads CASITWTGAHEQYF. The DNA of the CDR3 is TGTGCCAGCATCACCTGGACAGGGGCACACGAGCAGTACTTC.